This TCR beta chain appears in the sequencing data of a study of blood T cell repertoires in COVID-19. Looking at the study overall: COVID-19 samples, acute and convalescent, were from the United States, Italy and Spain.

Per the original data handling: Estimation of nucleated cell counts was performed using reference gene primer amplification. Assay: immunoSEQ multiplex PCR; the TCRdb copy retains only in-frame clones and omits some. V and J calls and clone size come straight from that table; D and trimming were deduced from the DNA. The repertoire holds some 200,000 clones, with 75% to 85% as singletons. The CDR3 has 14 amino acids. Germline CDR1 reads GTSNPN; CDR2 reads SVGIG (reference sequence). The V and J ends lost 5 bases and 8 bases respectively, with 18 bases between them. J is TRBJ1-4 and V is TRBV30, with D tentatively TRBD1 (5 bases). Sample: peripheral blood. The clonotype originates from a woman aged 70-85 years with COVID-19, enrolled during active disease. The CDR3 DNA reads TGTGCCTGGCGCCAGGGAGGAGAGAGAGAAAAACTGTTTTTT. Its protein product is CAWRQGGEREKLFF.